This T cell receptor (beta chain) was captured by sequencing in a study of PD-1 blockade in classical Hodgkin lymphoma. Whole-study results and caveats: Complete responders matched newly diagnosed patients in baseline diversity. CD4+ but not CD8+ TCR diversity rose significantly by C4D1. Later analyses included only patients treated at least 1 year post-ASCT. Reported findings placed baseline TCR diversity lower in newly diagnosed patients (compared with healthy donors).

The CDR3 runs to 14 residues. V was cut by 0 bases and J by 2 bases, with 7 bases left in between. Germline values: CDR1 SGDLS, CDR2 YYNGEE. As to this clone: Its matching antigen is unknown.

The protocol was immunoSEQ multiplex PCR, while the TCRdb copy is restricted to in-frame clones and leaves out a portion. The sample comprises 10,000 to 15,000 clones, roughly 80% of which are singletons, and around a quarter rests with the top ten. All the patients suffered relapse after autologous stem cell transplantation, and brentuximab vedotin exposure differed. The gene calls are TRBV9 and TRBJ2-3; a possible D gene is TRBD1 (6 bases). The origin of this receptor is a human donor with classical Hodgkin lymphoma. Sequences were derived from peripheral blood mononuclear cells (PBMCs), sampled at baseline. DNA for the CDR3: TGTGCCAGCAGCGTAGGGGACACCACAGATACGCAGTATTTT. Its translation: CASSVGDTTDTQYF.